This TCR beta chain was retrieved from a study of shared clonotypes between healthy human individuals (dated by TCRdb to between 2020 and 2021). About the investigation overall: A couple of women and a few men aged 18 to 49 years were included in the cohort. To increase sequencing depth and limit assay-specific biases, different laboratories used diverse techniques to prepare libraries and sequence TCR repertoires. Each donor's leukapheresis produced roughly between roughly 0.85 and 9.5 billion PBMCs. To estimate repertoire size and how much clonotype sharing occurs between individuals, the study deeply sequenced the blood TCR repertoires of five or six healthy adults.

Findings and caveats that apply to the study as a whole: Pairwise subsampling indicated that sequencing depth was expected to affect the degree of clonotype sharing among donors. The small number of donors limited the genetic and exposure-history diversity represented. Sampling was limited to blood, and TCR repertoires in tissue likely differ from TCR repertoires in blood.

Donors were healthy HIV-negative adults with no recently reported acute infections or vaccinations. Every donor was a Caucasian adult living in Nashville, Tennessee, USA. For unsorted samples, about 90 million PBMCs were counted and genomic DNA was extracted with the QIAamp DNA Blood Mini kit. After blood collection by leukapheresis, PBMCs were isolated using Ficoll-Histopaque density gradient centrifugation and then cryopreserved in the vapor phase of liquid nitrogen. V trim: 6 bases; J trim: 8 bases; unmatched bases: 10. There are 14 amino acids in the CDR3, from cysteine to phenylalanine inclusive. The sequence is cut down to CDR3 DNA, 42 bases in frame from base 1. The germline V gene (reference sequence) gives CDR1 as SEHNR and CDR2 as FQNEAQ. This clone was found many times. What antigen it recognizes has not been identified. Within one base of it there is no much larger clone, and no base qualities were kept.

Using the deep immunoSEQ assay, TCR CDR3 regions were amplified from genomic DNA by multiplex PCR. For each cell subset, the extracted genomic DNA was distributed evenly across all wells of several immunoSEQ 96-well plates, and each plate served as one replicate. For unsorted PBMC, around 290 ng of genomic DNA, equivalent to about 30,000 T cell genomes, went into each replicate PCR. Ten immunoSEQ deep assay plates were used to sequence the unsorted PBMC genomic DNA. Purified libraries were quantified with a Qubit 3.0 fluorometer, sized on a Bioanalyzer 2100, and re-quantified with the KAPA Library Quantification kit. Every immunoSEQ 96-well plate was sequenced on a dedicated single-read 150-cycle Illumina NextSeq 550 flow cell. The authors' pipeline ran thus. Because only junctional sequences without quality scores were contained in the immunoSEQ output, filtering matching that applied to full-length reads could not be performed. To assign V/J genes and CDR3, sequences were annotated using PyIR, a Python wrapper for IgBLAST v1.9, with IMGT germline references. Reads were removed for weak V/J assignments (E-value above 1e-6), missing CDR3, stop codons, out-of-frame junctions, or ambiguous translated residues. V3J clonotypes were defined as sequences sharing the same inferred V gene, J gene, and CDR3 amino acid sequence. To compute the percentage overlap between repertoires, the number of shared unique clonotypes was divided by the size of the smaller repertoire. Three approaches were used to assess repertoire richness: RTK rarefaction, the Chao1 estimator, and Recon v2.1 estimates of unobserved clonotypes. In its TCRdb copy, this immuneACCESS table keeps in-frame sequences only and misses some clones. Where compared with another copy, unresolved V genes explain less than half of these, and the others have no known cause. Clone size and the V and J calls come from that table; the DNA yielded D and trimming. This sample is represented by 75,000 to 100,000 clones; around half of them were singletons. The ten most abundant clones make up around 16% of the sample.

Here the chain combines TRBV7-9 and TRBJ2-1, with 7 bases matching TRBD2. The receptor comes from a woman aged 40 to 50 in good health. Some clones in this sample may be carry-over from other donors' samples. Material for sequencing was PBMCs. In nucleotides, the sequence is TGTGCCAGCAGTTCATCAGCGGGATTCGATGAGCAGTTCTTC. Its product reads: CASSSSAGFDEQFF.